This T cell receptor (beta chain) was identified in a study of CD8 T cells in ankylosing spondylitis (dated by TCRdb to about 2017). Notes on the research overall: To find TCR variants linked to disease, the study profiled T cell receptor beta repertoires in ankylosing spondylitis patients and healthy donors. Peripheral blood was sampled, and synovial fluid was additionally collected from ankylosing spondylitis patients. In total, the full study cohort was made up of roughly 110 healthy donors and more than 20 ankylosing spondylitis patients.

This clonotype was detected many times. Its specific antigen is unknown. No base qualities exist here, and no much larger clone lies one base off it. This sample was sequenced with an Illumina HiSeq 2500. Quantitative 5'-RACE with molecular barcodes was the method used to prepare the TCR beta libraries. The paper's data handling went like this. A new computational method, built on a probabilistic model of VDJ rearrangement, was used to identify disease-linked TCR variants. TCRdb took the public reads, trimmed them with fastp at Q25, ran MiXCR for clone calling and kept in-frame beta chains. Rows are unified per CDR3 protein, each entry keeping the most common DNA and genes. The V and J calls were determined by TCRdb, not by the authors. The sample table shows 85,000 to 100,000 distinct CDR3 sequences, and 8% to 10% are seen once. The top ten clones comprise more than 9.5% of the sample. Broader findings and caveats from the paper: A TCR beta motif of eight highly homologous amino acid variants appeared characteristic of blood from ankylosing spondylitis patients. According to the report, matched synovial fluid samples from ankylosing spondylitis patients were significantly enriched for the disease-linked clones. Some of the motif variants had been reported before in the synovial fluid and blood of reactive arthritis patients, a finding that suggests common disease-initiation mechanisms. The disease-linked clones had a CD8+ phenotype and were found at relatively low frequencies in peripheral blood.

Taken from cysteine to phenylalanine, the CDR3 has 16 residues. CDR3 DNA is the only sequence kept; it has 48 bases, read in frame from the first base. According to the germline V gene, CDR1 reads SGHTA and CDR2 reads FQGNSA. The trim is 5 bases for V and 3 bases for J, with a gap of 16 bases between the germline ends. The V gene is TRBV7-2 and the J gene is TRBJ1-4, with TRBD1 perhaps the D gene, on 6 matching bases. The sample consisted of blood, either unsorted or a sorted T cell fraction (not recorded which). The clonotype comes from a male donor with ankylosing spondylitis or in good health (not recorded which). At the DNA level, the sequence is TGTGCCAGCAGCAGACAATCGGCAGGGGCTAATGAAAAACTGTTTTTT. Protein translation: CASSRQSAGANEKLFF.